Presented here are 9 T cell receptor beta chains from one specimen sequenced in a study of T cell repertoires in cytomegalovirus infection. TCRdb reprocessed the reads via MiXCR and lists one record per CDR3 protein. Of roughly 760,000 distinct CDR3 sequences listed, 35% were seen once; the top ten hold 2.5% to 3%. Input material: PBMCs. The source is a human donor in good health (CMV status not recorded). Some clones in this sample may be carry-over from other donors' samples.

This clonotype appeared a few times. V is TRBV5-1 and J is TRBJ2-1, with unresolved D. This CDR3 region has 15 residues. Germline V gene data show CDR1 as SGHRS and CDR2 as YFSETQ. The V end lost 3 bases, the J end lost 2 bases, and 12 bases lay between the germline ends. This CDR3 is CASSSHASAYNEQFF. CDR3 nucleotides: TGCGCCAGCAGCTCCCACGCCTCGGCCTACAATGAGCAGTTCTTC.

This rearrangement joins TRBV20-1 to TRBJ1-1; TRBD1 might be the D (5 bases). The germline V gene has CDR1 DFQATT and CDR2 SNEGSKA (reference sequence). The ends were cut back, 4 bases at V and 9 bases at J, with 12 bases in the middle. The CDR3 consists of 11 residues. CDR3 amino acids: CSAIRQSQAFF. In DNA, the CDR3 is TGCAGTGCTATACGACAGTCTCAAGCTTTCTTT.

About this clonotype itself: A much larger clone is a single base away; this may be a read error. J is TRBJ2-1 and V is TRBV7-9; no firm D call. This CDR3 is built from 16 residues. The V and J ends lost 2 bases and 6 bases respectively, with 17 bases between them. Per germline, CDR1 SEHNR and CDR2 FQNEAQ (reference sequence). CDR3: CASSLNSEGGCNEQFF. The CDR3 region has the DNA TGTGCCAGCAGCTTAAATTCTGAAGGTGGGTGCAATGAGCAGTTCTTC.

The V and J genes are TRBV28 and TRBJ1-5, with a possible D match to TRBD1 (6 bases). The CDR3 length is 13 residues. V was cut by 7 bases and J by 7 bases, with 14 bases left in between. In germline, CDR1 is MDHEN, CDR2 SYDVKM. CDR3 loop: CASKYRVGQPQHF. CDR3 nucleotides: TGTGCCAGCAAGTACAGGGTAGGCCAGCCCCAGCATTTT.

This chain links TRBV5-4 with TRBJ2-7; 9 nucleotides line up with TRBD1. V shed 1 base, J shed 5 bases, and the junction held 13 bases outside the gene matches. Germline V CDR1 and CDR2: SGHNT, YYREEE (reference sequence). CDR3 length: 17 amino acids. In DNA, the CDR3 is TGTGCCAGCAGCTTGTTTCGGTTCGGACAGGGGTTCCACGAGCAGTACTTC. It is translated as CASSLFRFGQGFHEQYF.

This clonotype appeared a few times. CDR3 sequence reads: CASSLLVPTDSTDTQYF. CDR3 DNA sequence: TGTGCCAGCAGCTTACTGGTCCCTACCGATAGCACAGATACGCAGTATTTT. The gene calls are TRBV11-2 and TRBJ2-3; D call uncertain. The CDR3 extends over 17 amino acids. Germline V gives CDR1 SGHAT, CDR2 FQNNGV. V gave up 2 bases and J gave up 0 bases, with 15 bases separating them.

Details on this clonotype: Without the conserved terminal phenylalanine or tryptophan, this CDR3 likely stems from a read error. The chain recombines TRBV14 with TRBJ2-3; maybe TRBD1 (6 bases). The CDR3 sequence is 14 residues long. Germline CDR1 reads SGHDN; CDR2 reads FVKESK. V was trimmed by 3 bases and J by 1 base, leaving 8 bases between them. The CDR3 here is CASSHRTGTDTQYL. The CDR3 coding sequence is TGTGCCAGCAGCCATCGGACAGGCACAGATACGCAGTATTTG.

This clonotype was detected a few times. The chain carries TRBV11-2 and TRBJ1-1; weak D call: TRBD1 (6 bases). CDR3 size: 15 residues. The V gene's germline CDR1 is SGHAT and CDR2 FQNNGV. V was clipped by 5 bases and J by 4 bases, with 17 bases between them. The CDR3 reads CASSDPRGWGTEAFF. In DNA, the CDR3 is TGTGCCAGCAGCGATCCCAGGGGATGGGGCACTGAAGCTTTCTTT.

The V and J genes are TRBV6-2 or TRBV6-3 and TRBJ1-2; the D gene is possibly TRBD1 (6 bases). Germline assignment: CDR1 MNHEY and CDR2 SVGEGT. Trimming took 6 bases from V and 8 from J, leaving 16 bases between them. The CDR3 covers 13 residues. The CDR3 loop reads CASSEAGVGGYTF. As DNA, the CDR3 is TGTGCCAGCAGCGAAGCAGGGGTTGGAGGCTACACCTTC.